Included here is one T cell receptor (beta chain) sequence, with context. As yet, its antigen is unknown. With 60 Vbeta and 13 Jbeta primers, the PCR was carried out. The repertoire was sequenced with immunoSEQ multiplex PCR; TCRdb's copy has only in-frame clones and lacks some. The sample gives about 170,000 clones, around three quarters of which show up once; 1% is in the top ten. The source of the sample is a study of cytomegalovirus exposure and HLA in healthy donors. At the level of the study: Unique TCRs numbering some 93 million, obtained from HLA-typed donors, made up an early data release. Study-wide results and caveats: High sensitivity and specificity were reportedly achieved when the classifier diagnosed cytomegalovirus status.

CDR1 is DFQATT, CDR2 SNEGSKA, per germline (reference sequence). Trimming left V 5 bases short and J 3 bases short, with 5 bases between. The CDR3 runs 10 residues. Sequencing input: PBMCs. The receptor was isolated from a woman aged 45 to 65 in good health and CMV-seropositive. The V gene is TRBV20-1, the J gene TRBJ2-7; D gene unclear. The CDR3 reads CSADNYEQYF. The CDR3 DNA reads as TGCAGTGCTGACAACTACGAGCAGTACTTC.